This T cell receptor (beta chain) derives from a study of beta chain features in type 1 diabetes. Findings of the study overall: In every one of the four CD4+ subsets, TCRB CDR3s were moderately but significantly shorter in Type 1 diabetes patients.

V was cut by 4 bases and J by 3 bases, with 16 bases left in between. Germline loops: CDR1 SGHAT, CDR2 FQNNGV. CDR3 length: 15 residues. This clone appeared a few times. What it binds is not known. The investigators reverse transcribed all of the isolated RNA, so they sequenced expressed TCRB transcripts. Measured with immunoSEQ multiplex PCR; TCRdb has only the in-frame clones, and not every one. The sample lists 300,000 to 350,000 clones; around a fifth were seen once. The chain links TRBV11-2 to TRBJ2-7; no clear D gene. The TCR was taken from a young woman in good health. Material: naive CD4+ T cells from blood. The CDR3 reads CASSSPRVNLYEQYF. The CDR3 DNA follows: TGTGCCAGCAGCTCACCCCGCGTGAACCTCTACGAGCAGTACTTC.